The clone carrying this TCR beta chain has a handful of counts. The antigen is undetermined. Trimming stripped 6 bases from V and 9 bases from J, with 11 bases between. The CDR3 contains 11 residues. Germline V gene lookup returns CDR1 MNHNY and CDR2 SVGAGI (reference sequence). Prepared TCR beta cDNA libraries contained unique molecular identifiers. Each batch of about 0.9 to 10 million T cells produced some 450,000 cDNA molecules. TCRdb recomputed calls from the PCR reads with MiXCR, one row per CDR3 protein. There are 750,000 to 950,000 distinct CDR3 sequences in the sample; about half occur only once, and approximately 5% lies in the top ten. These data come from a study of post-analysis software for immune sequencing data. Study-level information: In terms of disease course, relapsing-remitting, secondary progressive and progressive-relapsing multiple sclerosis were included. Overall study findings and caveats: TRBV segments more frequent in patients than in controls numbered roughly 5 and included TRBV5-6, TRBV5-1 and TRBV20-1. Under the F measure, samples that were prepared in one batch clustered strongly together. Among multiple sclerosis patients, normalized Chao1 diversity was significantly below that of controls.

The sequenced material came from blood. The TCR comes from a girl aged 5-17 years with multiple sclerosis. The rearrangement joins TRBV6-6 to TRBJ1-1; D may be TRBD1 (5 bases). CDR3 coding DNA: TGTGCCAGCAGCCCCGGGACTAAAGCTTTCTTT. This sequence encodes CASSPGTKAFF.